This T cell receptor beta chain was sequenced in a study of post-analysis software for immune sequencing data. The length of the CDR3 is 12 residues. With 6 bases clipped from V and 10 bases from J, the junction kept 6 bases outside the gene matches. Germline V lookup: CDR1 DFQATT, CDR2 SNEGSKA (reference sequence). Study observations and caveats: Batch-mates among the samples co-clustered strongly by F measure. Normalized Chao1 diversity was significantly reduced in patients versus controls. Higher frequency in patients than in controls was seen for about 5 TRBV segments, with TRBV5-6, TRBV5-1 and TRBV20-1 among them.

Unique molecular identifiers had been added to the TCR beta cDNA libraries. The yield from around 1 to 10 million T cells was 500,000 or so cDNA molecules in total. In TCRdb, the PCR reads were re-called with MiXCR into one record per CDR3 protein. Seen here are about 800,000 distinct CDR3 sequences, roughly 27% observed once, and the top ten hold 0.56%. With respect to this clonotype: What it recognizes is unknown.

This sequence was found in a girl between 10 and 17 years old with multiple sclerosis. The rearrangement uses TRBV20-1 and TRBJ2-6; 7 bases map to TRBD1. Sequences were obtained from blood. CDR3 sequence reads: CSAETGLNVLTF. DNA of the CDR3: TGCAGTGCCGAGACAGGGCTAAACGTCCTGACTTTC.